The 30 T cell receptor beta chains below come from one sample, sequenced in a study of Graves' ophthalmopathy and Graves' hyperthyroidism. Researchers took RNA transcripts and amplified TCR beta CDR3 regions from them. Investigators did first-round RT-PCR with HTBI primers, then second-round multiplex PCR. TCRdb re-called the multiplex PCR reads through MiXCR, storing one row per CDR3 protein. The sample lists about 400,000 distinct CDR3 sequences, more than 20% occurring once. Material for sequencing was peripheral blood. These receptors originate from a woman under 30 with stable Graves' hyperthyroidism.

This clonotype was seen many times. CDR3 region: CASSSGRFGDNSPLHF. The CDR3 nucleotides are TGTGCCAGCAGTTCTGGCAGGTTCGGCGATAATTCACCCCTCCACTTT. The rearrangement uses TRBV12-3 or TRBV12-4 and TRBJ1-6; D is undetermined. V gave up 4 bases and J gave up 5 bases, with 15 bases separating them. This CDR3 has 16 amino acids.

At least ten counts were recorded for this clonotype. The J gene is TRBJ2-5, the V gene TRBV2; D is tentatively TRBD1 or TRBD2 (5 bases each). V was clipped by 0 bases and J by 9 bases, with 11 bases between them. CDR3 size: 13 residues. Germline V gene data show CDR1 as SNHLY and CDR2 as FYNNEI. DNA for the CDR3: TGTGCCAGCAGTGAAGCGGTGGGGACCTCCCAGTACTTC. It codes for CASSEAVGTSQYF.

In its sample, this clonotype was seen many times. The CDR3 DNA reads TGTGCCACCAGTGATTCGGACGGGGAGCTGTTTTTT. It is translated as CATSDSDGELFF. V usage is TRBV24-1 and J usage is TRBJ2-2, with D uncertain. Looked up from germline, CDR1 is KGHDR and CDR2 is SFDVKD. V was shortened by 2 bases and J by 7 bases, with 4 bases between the two germline ends. The CDR3 runs to 12 residues.

This clonotype occurred many times. DNA of the CDR3: TGTGCCAGCAGCATACAGGGACGGGCCCAAGAGACCCAGTACTTC. It codes for CASSIQGRAQETQYF. This chain links TRBV7-8 with TRBJ2-5; a possible D gene is TRBD1 (6 bases). The CDR3 covers 15 residues. V lost 5 bases and J lost 1, with 14 bases in between. Germline values: CDR1 SGHVS, CDR2 FQNEAQ.

Ten or more counts support this clonotype. The V call is TRBV6-5, the J call TRBJ1-5; D might be TRBD1 (5 bases). Germline V gene sequence: CDR1 MNHEY, CDR2 SVGAGI. The CDR3 runs to 14 residues. Between the trimmed V and J ends, which lost 6 bases and 4 bases, there was a span of 13 bases. DNA of the CDR3: TGTGCCAGCAGACTCCCTTGGGGGAATCAGCCCCAGCATTTT. Translated, it gives CASRLPWGNQPQHF.

This clonotype was found many times. The chain links TRBV20-1 to TRBJ1-5; no reliable D call. The germline CDR1 and CDR2 sequences are DFQATT and SNEGSKA (reference sequence). This CDR3 comprises 14 residues. V lost 6 bases and J 0 bases, leaving 12 bases between the germline ends. The CDR3 bases are TGCAGTGCCCCAGAACCCGGTAGCAATCAGCCCCAGCATTTT. This encodes CSAPEPGSNQPQHF.

The rearrangement uses TRBV15 and TRBJ1-1; D is possibly TRBD1 (5 bases). This CDR3 region has 13 residues. V lost 5 bases to trimming and J lost 1 base, with 8 bases between them. CDR1 is LNHNV, CDR2 YYDKDF, per germline (reference sequence). The CDR3: CATSGDGNTEAFF. CDR3 coding DNA: TGTGCCACCAGCGGGGACGGGAACACTGAAGCTTTCTTT.

This clonotype has at least ten counts. The V and J genes are TRBV20-1 and TRBJ1-5; D call uncertain. V dropped 4 bases and J dropped 10 bases, with 14 bases sitting between them. CDR1 is DFQATT, CDR2 SNEGSKA, per germline (reference sequence). This CDR3 is 12 amino acids long. CDR3 nucleotide sequence: TGCAGTGCTAATAGGGAGTACGGCCCCCAGCATTTT. Translation: CSANREYGPQHF.

A note on this clonotype: Relative to the germline gene, one junction end is altered; a read error may explain this. The chain is built from TRBV28 and TRBJ1-5; tentatively, D is TRBD1 (6 bases). There are 12 residues in the CDR3. Germline V gene sequence: CDR1 MDHEN, CDR2 SYDVKM. Here the CDR3 DNA reads TGTGCCGGCAGTTTACAGGGTCAGCCCCAGCATTTT. Protein sequence: CAGSLQGQPQHF.

The J gene is TRBJ2-7, the V gene TRBV10-3; TRBD1 matches 10 bases. Germline values: CDR1 ENHRY, CDR2 SYGVKD. CDR3 length: 13 residues. With 10 bases clipped from V and 4 bases from J, the junction kept 7 bases outside the gene matches. This CDR3 reads CATVGTGAYEQYF. The CDR3 DNA sequence: TGTGCCACGGTGGGGACAGGGGCGTACGAGCAGTACTTC.

This clonotype was detected many times. The chain joins TRBV6-2 or TRBV6-3 to TRBJ2-7; TRBD2 is a possible D gene (6 bases). CDR3 size: 13 residues. Trimming left V 7 bases short and J 7 bases short, with 17 bases between. CDR1 is MNHEY and CDR2 is SVGEGT in the germline V gene. The chain's CDR3 is CASTPLPGLEQYF. Here the CDR3 DNA reads TGTGCCAGCACACCTCTGCCGGGACTTGAGCAGTACTTC.

The chain employs TRBV6-1 and TRBJ1-2, with D tentatively TRBD1 (6 bases). The CDR3 has 17 amino acids. Germline V gene data show CDR1 as MNHNS and CDR2 as SASEGT. The V and J ends lost 6 bases and 3 bases respectively, with 23 bases between them. The CDR3 spells CASRQGFGQSIHYGYTF. CDR3 nucleotides: TGTGCCAGCAGACAAGGTTTCGGACAGTCAATTCACTATGGCTACACCTTC.

This clonotype was found many times. The chain joins TRBV6-1 to TRBJ1-5, with D perhaps TRBD1 (5 bases). Trimming stripped 2 bases from V and 4 bases from J, with 12 bases between. Germline V gives CDR1 MNHNS, CDR2 SASEGT. This CDR3 has 15 amino acids. CDR3 region: CASSETRQYNQPQHF. The CDR3 coding sequence is TGTGCCAGCAGTGAAACACGACAGTATAATCAGCCCCAGCATTTT.

This clonotype was recorded at least ten times. V usage is TRBV7-8 and J usage is TRBJ2-4, with D perhaps TRBD2 (6 bases). The CDR3 totals 13 residues. V was clipped by 1 base and J by 9 bases, with 10 bases between them. Germline lookup yields CDR1 SGHVS and CDR2 FQNEAQ. The CDR3 protein is CASSLVGSGIQYF. CDR3 nucleotides: TGTGCCAGCAGCTTAGTCGGGAGCGGCATTCAGTACTTC. The whole variable domain, filled in from reference TRBV7-8 and TRBJ2-4, reads GAGVSQSPRYKVAKRGQDVALRCDPISGHVSLFWYQQALGQGPEFLTYFQNEAQLDKSGLPSDRFFAERPEGSVSTLKIQRTQQEDSAVYLCASSLVGSGIQYFGAGTRLSVL.

The genes are TRBV12-3 or TRBV12-4 and TRBJ2-3; TRBD2 agrees at 7 bases. CDR3 length equals 16 residues. J gave up 2 bases and V 2 bases, and 7 bases lay outside the gene matches. CDR3 nucleotides: TGTGCCAGCAGTTTATCGCTAGCGGAGCTCACAGATACGCAGTATTTT. It translates to CASSLSLAELTDTQYF.

This clonotype was seen at least ten times. The V and J genes are TRBV19 and TRBJ1-5; D is uncertain. The CDR3 runs 14 residues. With 7 bases removed from V and 0 bases from J, the gap between germline ends came to 10 bases. Germline loops: CDR1 LNHDA, CDR2 SQIVND (reference sequence). The CDR3 DNA reads as TGTGCCAGTAATGCGGCCTATAGCAATCAGCCCCAGCATTTT. Its protein is CASNAAYSNQPQHF. Based on the CDR3 plus reference TRBV19 and TRBJ1-5, the full variable domain is DGGITQSPKYLFRKEGQNVTLSCEQNLNHDAMYWYRQDPGQGLRLIYYSQIVNDFQKGDIAEGYSVSREKKESFPLTVTSAQKNPTAFYLCASNAAYSNQPQHFGDGTRLSIL.

This clonotype was counted between two and nine times. The chain recombines TRBV2 with TRBJ1-2; D gene ambiguous. In germline, CDR1 is SNHLY, CDR2 FYNNEI. V shed 11 bases and J shed 7 bases, with 14 bases lying between them. The CDR3 is 11 residues long. Here the CDR3 reads CAGSGRGGYTF. CDR3 bases: TGTGCCGGCTCGGGAAGAGGTGGCTACACCTTC.

This clonotype was seen ten or more times. This rearrangement joins TRBV10-3 to TRBJ1-3; D is undetermined. V was pared by 0 bases and J by 0 bases, with 6 bases between. The CDR3 runs 15 residues. CDR1 is ENHRY and CDR2 is SYGVKD in the germline V gene. The CDR3 spells CAISESKSSGNTIYF. CDR3 nucleotides: TGTGCCATCAGTGAGTCGAAGAGCTCTGGAAACACCATATATTTT.

This clonotype was picked up many times. This rearrangement joins TRBV19 to TRBJ1-5, with TRBD1 matching over 11 bases. Germline trimming cut 3 bases from V and 1 base from J; bases unmatched to any gene: 11. Germline CDR1 is LNHDA and CDR2 is SQIVND (reference sequence). The CDR3 has 19 amino acids. For the CDR3, the DNA is TGTGCCAGTAGTATGGACAGGGGGCTGTTCTTTCGGAGCAATCAGCCCCAGCATTTT. This gives the protein CASSMDRGLFFRSNQPQHF.

This clonotype was recorded many times. The chain has TRBV6-1 and TRBJ2-7; the match to TRBD1 covers 9 bases. The V and J ends lost 7 bases and 0 bases, in that order; junction bases with no gene match: 4. Germline assignment: CDR1 MNHNS and CDR2 SASEGT. The CDR3 has 14 amino acids. This CDR3 is CASIRTGVSYEQYF. The CDR3 DNA follows: TGTGCCAGCATACGGACAGGGGTCTCCTACGAGCAGTACTTC.

V and J are TRBV13 and TRBJ2-5; D perhaps matches TRBD1 (6 bases). From germline, CDR1 is PRHDT and CDR2 FYEKMQ (reference sequence). V lost 2 bases and J lost 4, with 17 bases in between. This CDR3 region has 16 residues. In DNA, the CDR3 is TGTGCCAGCAGCTTAAATTTATTAGCAGGGGTAGAGACCCAGTACTTC. Residues: CASSLNLLAGVETQYF. The full variable domain, with the rest looked up from reference TRBV13 and TRBJ2-5, is AAGVIQSPRHLIKEKRETATLKCYPIPRHDTVYWYQQGPGQDPQFLISFYEKMQSDKGSIPDRFSAQQFSDYHSELNMSSLELGDSALYFCASSLNLLAGVETQYFGPGTRLLVL.

Many counts were recorded for this clonotype. The chain has TRBV24-1 and TRBJ1-5; D call uncertain. V lost 2 bases, J lost 0 bases, and 13 bases lay in between. The CDR3 length is 17 residues. CDR1 and CDR2 from the germline V gene are KGHDR and SFDVKD. CDR3 region: CATSDSGGGYSNQPQHF. The DNA for the CDR3 is TGTGCCACCAGTGATTCGGGAGGCGGGTATAGCAATCAGCCCCAGCATTTT.

Many counts were recorded for this clonotype. This chain links TRBV11-2 with TRBJ2-7, with 13 positions matching TRBD2. This CDR3 has 15 residues. Germline loops: CDR1 SGHAT, CDR2 FQNNGV. J lost 2 bases, V lost 6 bases, and 4 bases had no gene match. In nucleotides, the CDR3 is TGTGCCAGCAGGTCGGGACTAGCGGGAACCTACGAGCAGTACTTC. Protein product: CASRSGLAGTYEQYF. The full variable domain, completed using reference TRBV11-2 and TRBJ2-7, is EAGVAQSPRYKIIEKRQSVAFWCNPISGHATLYWYQQILGQGPKLLIQFQNNGVVDDSQLPKDRFSAERLKGVDSTLKIQPAKLEDSAVYLCASRSGLAGTYEQYFGPGTRLTVT.

The sample holds many counts of this clonotype. This chain connects TRBV20-1 to TRBJ2-7, with TRBD2 identical over 9 bases. The CDR3 has 13 residues. The V and J ends lost 5 bases and 3 bases, in that order; junction bases with no gene match: 5. From germline, CDR1 is DFQATT and CDR2 SNEGSKA (reference sequence). The CDR3 is CSAYLTSGYEQYF. The CDR3 nucleotides are TGCAGTGCTTATCTGACTAGCGGCTACGAGCAGTACTTC.

This clonotype was detected ten times or more. J is TRBJ2-5 and V is TRBV20-1, with TRBD2 identical over 12 bases. The CDR3 length is 15 residues. Germline V gene data show CDR1 as DFQATT and CDR2 as SNEGSKA (reference sequence). The V segment lost 2 bases and the J segment 2 bases; nucleotides outside the gene matches: 3. The CDR3 DNA sequence: TGCAGTGCTAGACTAGCGGGAGGGGGTCAAGAGACCCAGTACTTC. Protein sequence: CSARLAGGGQETQYF.

This clonotype was observed many times. J is TRBJ2-5 and V is TRBV15, with D possibly matching TRBD2 (5 bases). The CDR3 spans 15 residues. The germline V gene has CDR1 LNHNV and CDR2 YYDKDF (reference sequence). Deletions cut 0 bases from V and 4 bases from J, with 12 bases between. The CDR3 reads CATSRDGRVRETQYF. CDR3 DNA: TGTGCCACCAGCAGAGATGGGCGGGTTCGAGAGACCCAGTACTTC. The variable domain in full, with the rest retrieved from reference TRBV15 and TRBJ2-5, is DAMVIQNPRYQVTQFGKPVTLSCSQTLNHNVMYWYQQKSSQAPKLLFHYYDKDFNNEADTPDNFQSRRPNTSFCFLDIRSPGLGDTAMYLCATSRDGRVRETQYFGPGTRLLVL.

This clonotype was seen repeatedly, ten times or more. V is TRBV30 and J is TRBJ1-5; no definite D call. Germline lookup yields CDR1 GTSNPN and CDR2 SVGIG (reference sequence). Trimming removed 2 bases at V and 0 bases at J, with 8 bases between. CDR3 length: 14 amino acids. CDR3 region: CAWSFKNSNQPQHF. Here the CDR3 DNA reads TGTGCCTGGAGTTTTAAGAATAGCAATCAGCCCCAGCATTTT. Variable domain in full (rest from reference TRBV30 and TRBJ1-5): SQTIHQWPATLVQPVGSPLSLECTVEGTSNPNLYWYRQAAGRGLQLLFYSVGIGQISSEVPQNLSASRPQDRQFILSSKKLLLSDSGFYLCAWSFKNSNQPQHFGDGTRLSIL.

Details on this clonotype: It may be a read error: a sequence one base away is much more abundant. The genes are TRBV7-3 and TRBJ2-3; 11 bases match TRBD2. Germline V gene sequence: CDR1 SGHTA, CDR2 FQGTGA. The CDR3 is 18 amino acids. The ends lost 1 base at V and 2 bases at J; junction bases unmatched: 8. DNA for the CDR3: TGTGCCAGCAGCTTAAGACGTAGCGGGAGGGTAAACACAGATACGCAGTATTTT. Protein: CASSLRRSGRVNTDTQYF.

This clonotype was recorded at least ten times. V is TRBV11-2 and J is TRBJ2-7, with no clear D. This CDR3 has 13 residues. Germline loops: CDR1 SGHAT, CDR2 FQNNGV. The V end was cut by 0 bases, the J end by 3 bases, with 6 bases between. The CDR3 region has the DNA TGTGCCAGCAGCTTAGAACTCAACTACGAGCAGTACTTC. This codes for CASSLELNYEQYF.

This clonotype was detected many times. This chain uses TRBV2 with TRBJ1-2; TRBD1 agrees at 9 bases. After removal of 7 bases from V and 4 bases from J, the junction contained 7 bases not matched to a gene. This CDR3 region has 14 residues. Germline values: CDR1 SNHLY, CDR2 FYNNEI. Here the CDR3 DNA reads TGTGCCAGCAAACCGGGACAGGGTTCCTATGGCTACACCTTC. Translated: CASKPGQGSYGYTF.